This T cell receptor (beta chain) was captured by sequencing in a study of T cells in localized non-small cell lung cancer. Findings and caveats of the study: Higher adjacent-lung clonality was associated with shorter survival. Median detection of top 100 tumor clones in adjacent lung was under 75 clones. Sequencing covered just one tumor region, so heterogeneity cannot be ruled out. The study found T cell clonality highest in uninvolved adjacent lung, above tumor.

The protocol was immunoSEQ multiplex PCR, while the TCRdb copy is restricted to in-frame clones and leaves out a portion. The sample has 64,000 or so clones; under 90% are singletons. As to this clone: The antigen remains undetermined.

The source material was peripheral blood, sampled before any cancer treatment. The TCR sequence derives from a woman aged 40-70 years with stage I lung adenocarcinoma.

CDR3 bases: TGTGCCAGCAGTGAACAGGGCCCTGAAGCTTTCTTT. It encodes CASSEQGPEAFF. V and J are TRBV2 and TRBJ1-1; perhaps TRBD1 as D (5 bases). CDR3 length equals 12 residues. The V and J ends lost 2 bases and 6 bases respectively, with 7 bases between them. Germline V CDR1 and CDR2: SNHLY, FYNNEI.